Following are 25 T cell receptor beta chains from one sample sequenced in a study of OX40 agonist ivuxolimab in advanced cancers. The repertoire was sequenced with immunoSEQ multiplex PCR; TCRdb's copy has only in-frame clones and lacks some. The top ten hold over 12% of the sample, which has about 14,000 clones, around three quarters seen once. Sequences were derived from CD4+ or CD8+ T cells sorted from blood, sampled in a trial of the OX40 agonist ivuxolimab. The receptors stem from an adult with an advanced solid tumor such as melanoma, head and neck, liver or kidney cancer.

The J gene is TRBJ2-7, the V gene TRBV6-1; possibly TRBD2 for D (5 bases). This CDR3 is built from 13 residues. The germline V gene has CDR1 MNHNS and CDR2 SASEGT. Trimming left V 3 bases short and J 6 bases short, with 12 bases between. CDR3 sequence: CASSEERELEQYF. The CDR3 DNA reads as TGTGCCAGCAGTGAGGAGAGGGAACTCGAGCAGTACTTC.

The chain employs TRBV9 and TRBJ1-3; D is possibly TRBD1 (6 bases). Germline loops: CDR1 SGDLS, CDR2 YYNGEE. The CDR3 runs 20 residues. Between the trimmed V and J ends, which lost 0 bases and 0 bases, there was a span of 22 bases. The CDR3 coding sequence is TGTGCCAGCAGCGTAGGACGGGGGGCAGGCCTGGGGACCTCTGGAAACACCATATATTTT. Protein product: CASSVGRGAGLGTSGNTIYF.

The chain combines TRBV11-3 with TRBJ2-5; D tentatively fits TRBD1 or TRBD2 (5 bases each). The CDR3 runs to 15 residues. Looked up from germline, CDR1 is SGHNT and CDR2 is YENEEA. V gave up 4 bases and J gave up 5 bases, with 17 bases separating them. Here the CDR3 reads CASSSRDGSGETQYF. CDR3 coding DNA: TGTGCCAGCAGCTCTCGGGACGGCTCCGGGGAGACCCAGTACTTC.

In regard to this clone: One junction end does not reproduce the germline sequence, and a read error may be involved. The CDR3 bases are TGTGCCAGCAGCTCCGACAATGAGCAGTTCTTC. This gives the protein CASSSDNEQFF. This rearrangement joins TRBV7-9 to TRBJ2-1, with D unresolved. There are 11 residues in the CDR3. Germline V CDR1 and CDR2: SEHNR, FQNEAQ (reference sequence).

The gene calls are TRBV6-1 and TRBJ2-7, with 7 nucleotides matching TRBD1. Losses at the gene ends were 5 bases for V and 2 bases for J; bases not matched to a gene: 6. The germline V gene has CDR1 MNHNS and CDR2 SASEGT. This CDR3 comprises 14 residues. CDR3 coding DNA: TGTGCCAGCAGTTCAGGGGGTTTCCCCTACGAGCAGTACTTC. Translation gives CASSSGGFPYEQYF.

V and J are TRBV9 and TRBJ2-2; TRBD2 agrees at 16 bases. This CDR3 comprises 19 residues. V shed 4 bases, J shed 0 bases, and the junction held 6 bases outside the gene matches. The V gene's germline CDR1 is SGDLS and CDR2 YYNGEE. DNA for the CDR3: TGTGCCAGCAGCTCCCCCGGGACTAGCGGGGGGGCGAACACCGGGGAGCTGTTTTTT. Its translation: CASSSPGTSGGANTGELFF.

This chain connects TRBV6-5 to TRBJ1-5; no firm D call. V lost 5 bases, J lost 4 bases, and 12 bases lay in between. The CDR3 consists of 14 residues. Germline CDR1 MNHEY, CDR2 SVGAGI. The CDR3 sequence is CASSVRVVNQPQHF. The CDR3 region has the DNA TGTGCCAGCAGTGTACGAGTAGTAAATCAGCCCCAGCATTTT.

This clone was seen a handful of times. V gene TRBV7-8 combines with J gene TRBJ2-7; 9 nucleotides align to TRBD1. This CDR3 is built from 17 residues. Germline CDR1 reads SGHVS; CDR2 reads FQNEAQ. J gave up 0 bases and V 5 bases, and 11 bases lay outside the gene matches. Here the CDR3 DNA reads TGTGCCAGCAGCCCTCTCCTGAGACAGGGGGGCTCCTACGAGCAGTACTTC. It is translated as CASSPLLRQGGSYEQYF. Looking up the rest from reference TRBV7-8 and TRBJ2-7 gives the full variable domain: GAGVSQSPRYKVAKRGQDVALRCDPISGHVSLFWYQQALGQGPEFLTYFQNEAQLDKSGLPSDRFFAERPEGSVSTLKIQRTQQEDSAVYLCASSPLLRQGGSYEQYFGPGTRLTVT.

The rearrangement uses TRBV7-6 and TRBJ2-7; D remains ambiguous. The germline V and J ends were trimmed by 5 bases and 5 bases, with 19 bases remaining between them. The CDR3 spans 15 residues. Germline V gives CDR1 SGHVS, CDR2 FNYEAQ. The CDR3 reads CASSPPWTRSHEQYF. In DNA form, the CDR3 reads TGTGCCAGCAGCCCCCCCTGGACGAGGTCCCACGAGCAGTACTTC.

On this clone itself: This may be a read error, as it is one base from a much larger clone. V gene TRBV9 combines with J gene TRBJ2-5; weak D call: TRBD1 (5 bases). The DNA matches TRBJ2-7 better at its end, which makes the J call doubtful. The CDR3 extends over 13 amino acids. CDR1 and CDR2 (germline): SGDLS, YYNGEE. The CDR3, as DNA: TGTGCCAGCAGCGTAGAGGGGACCTACGAGCAGTACTTC. Translating it yields CASSVEGTYEQYF.

Within the sample, this clone is large (0.1 to 1%). V usage is TRBV6-6 and J usage is TRBJ2-2; 7 nucleotides line up with TRBD1. The germline gives CDR1 MNHNY, CDR2 SVGAGI (reference sequence). V dropped 6 bases and J dropped 3; count of bases not matched to a gene: 7. The CDR3 consists of 15 residues. CDR3 bases: TGTGCCAGCAGCCCCGGGACAGTCGACACCGGGGAGCTGTTTTTT. It codes for CASSPGTVDTGELFF.

The V gene is TRBV29-1, the J gene TRBJ1-2; D is uncertain. The germline V gene has CDR1 SQVTM and CDR2 ANQGSEA. There are 10 residues in the CDR3. V was trimmed by 1 base and J by 8 bases, leaving 5 bases between them. The CDR3 reads CSVEAEGYTF. The CDR3 bases are TGCAGCGTTGAAGCGGAGGGCTACACCTTC.

The J gene is TRBJ2-5, the V gene TRBV7-3; no clear D. V was shortened by 5 bases and J by 5 bases, with 15 bases between the two germline ends. Germline V gene lookup returns CDR1 SGHTA and CDR2 FQGTGA. The CDR3 totals 14 residues. CDR3 sequence: CASSPSLGFETQYF. The DNA of the CDR3 is TGTGCCAGCAGCCCCAGTCTAGGGTTCGAGACCCAGTACTTC.

The rearrangement uses TRBV7-9 and TRBJ1-2; 9 nucleotides line up with TRBD1. This CDR3 is 18 amino acids long. Germline values: CDR1 SEHNR, CDR2 FQNEAQ (reference sequence). V was pared by 2 bases and J by 1 base, with 11 bases of the junction left unmatched. CDR3 residues: CASSLPPPRTGDNYGYTF. The CDR3 DNA follows: TGTGCCAGCAGCTTACCCCCCCCACGGACAGGGGATAACTATGGCTACACCTTC.

This rearrangement joins TRBV7-9 to TRBJ1-2; D remains unclear. This CDR3 spans 12 amino acids. In germline, CDR1 is SEHNR, CDR2 FQNEAQ (reference sequence). Trimming left V 5 bases short and J 5 bases short, with 9 bases between. CDR3 region: CASSALGYGYTF. The CDR3 DNA follows: TGTGCCAGCAGCGCTCTAGGGTATGGCTACACCTTC.

The V and J genes are TRBV9 and TRBJ2-5; weak D call: TRBD2 (7 bases). Trimming left V 5 bases short and J 9 bases short, with 23 bases between. This CDR3 is 15 amino acids long. CDR1 is SGDLS and CDR2 is YYNGEE in the germline V gene. The CDR3 DNA reads TGTGCCAGCAGTGAAACGGGGGCTAGCGGTGGGGCCCAGTACTTC. This sequence encodes CASSETGASGGAQYF. Supplemented by reference TRBV9 and TRBJ2-5, the full variable domain reads DSGVTQTPKHLITATGQRVTLRCSPRSGDLSVYWYQQSLDQGLQFLIQYYNGEERAKGNILERFSAQQFPDLHSELNLSSLELGDSALYFCASSETGASGGAQYFGPGTRLLVL.

The chain combines TRBV7-8 with TRBJ1-2; no definite D call. The CDR3 covers 15 residues. V was clipped by 1 base and J by 4 bases, with 13 bases between them. Germline values: CDR1 SGHVS, CDR2 FQNEAQ. The DNA for the CDR3 is TGTGCCAGCAGCTTAGGAATGAGGGCGGGCTATGGCTACACCTTC. Translated, it gives CASSLGMRAGYGYTF.

The V gene is TRBV11-2, the J gene TRBJ2-3, with a weak D call TRBD2 (5 bases). Trimming removed 0 bases from V and 7 bases from J, with 8 bases in between. Germline V lookup: CDR1 SGHAT, CDR2 FQNNGV. There are 13 residues in the CDR3. CDR3 sequence reads: CASSLEWRNTQYF. For the CDR3, the DNA is TGTGCCAGCAGCTTAGAATGGAGGAATACGCAGTATTTT.

The chain uses TRBV27 and TRBJ2-6; D unresolved. The CDR3 runs to 17 residues. V lost 6 bases, J lost 0 bases, and 15 bases lay in between. In germline, CDR1 is MNHEY, CDR2 SMNVEV (reference sequence). The CDR3: CASSTRNPISGANVLTF. CDR3 DNA sequence: TGTGCCAGCAGCACCCGGAACCCAATCTCTGGGGCCAACGTCCTGACTTTC.

This clone ranks as medium-sized (0.01 to 0.1%). V usage is TRBV2 and J usage is TRBJ2-1, with TRBD1 matching 9 bases. Germline-derived CDR1 and CDR2 are SNHLY and FYNNEI. V lost 6 bases and J lost 8; bases outside the gene matches: 14. CDR3 length equals 16 residues. CDR3 sequence reads: CASRTPRDREDYEQFF. CDR3 sequence (DNA): TGTGCCAGCAGGACCCCCCGGGACAGGGAAGATTATGAGCAGTTCTTC.

This clone appeared once. The gene calls are TRBV4-1 and TRBJ1-2; D remains ambiguous. This CDR3 comprises 12 residues. V lost 0 bases and J lost 8, with 7 bases in between. Looked up from germline, CDR1 is MGHRA and CDR2 is YSYEKL. The CDR3, as DNA: TGCGCCAGCAGCCAAGATCTCCGGGGCTACACCTTC. It is translated as CASSQDLRGYTF.

The rearrangement joins TRBV27 to TRBJ1-2; a weak D match, TRBD1 (6 bases). CDR1 is MNHEY, CDR2 SMNVEV, per germline (reference sequence). V was clipped by 2 bases and J by 7 bases, with 17 bases between them. The CDR3 has 15 amino acids. The CDR3, as DNA: TGTGCCAGCAGTTTACTCCCTGGGGGCGCGGGTGGCTACACCTTC. Amino acids: CASSLLPGGAGGYTF.

The chain recombines TRBV7-6 with TRBJ2-1; 7 bases match TRBD2. There are 14 residues in the CDR3. V lost 4 bases and J lost 6; bases outside the gene matches: 6. Germline CDR1 reads SGHVS; CDR2 reads FNYEAQ. The CDR3 region has the DNA TGTGCCAGCAGCTCCCGGGACTACGCCAATGAGCAGTTCTTC. Its protein is CASSSRDYANEQFF.

The V and J genes are TRBV9 and TRBJ2-3, with TRBD2 matching 12 bases. In germline, CDR1 is SGDLS, CDR2 YYNGEE. The CDR3 spans 19 residues. After removal of 0 bases from V and 0 bases from J, the junction contained 8 bases not matched to a gene. The CDR3 here is CASSVAGGGLAGSTDTQYF. The DNA of the CDR3 is TGTGCCAGCAGCGTAGCAGGAGGGGGACTAGCGGGTAGCACAGATACGCAGTATTTT.

J is TRBJ2-7 and V is TRBV7-6; D ambiguous. V was pared by 3 bases and J by 4 bases, with 13 bases between. This CDR3 region has 14 residues. Germline V gives CDR1 SGHVS, CDR2 FNYEAQ. The CDR3 DNA follows: TGTGCCAGCAGCTTTAGTGGTACCCTATACGAGCAGTACTTC. Translated, it gives CASSFSGTLYEQYF. Looking up the rest from reference TRBV7-6 and TRBJ2-7 gives the full variable domain: GAGVSQSPRYKVTKRGQDVALRCDPISGHVSLYWYRQALGQGPEFLTYFNYEAQQDKSGLPNDRFSAERPEGSISTLTIQRTEQRDSAMYRCASSFSGTLYEQYFGPGTRLTVT.